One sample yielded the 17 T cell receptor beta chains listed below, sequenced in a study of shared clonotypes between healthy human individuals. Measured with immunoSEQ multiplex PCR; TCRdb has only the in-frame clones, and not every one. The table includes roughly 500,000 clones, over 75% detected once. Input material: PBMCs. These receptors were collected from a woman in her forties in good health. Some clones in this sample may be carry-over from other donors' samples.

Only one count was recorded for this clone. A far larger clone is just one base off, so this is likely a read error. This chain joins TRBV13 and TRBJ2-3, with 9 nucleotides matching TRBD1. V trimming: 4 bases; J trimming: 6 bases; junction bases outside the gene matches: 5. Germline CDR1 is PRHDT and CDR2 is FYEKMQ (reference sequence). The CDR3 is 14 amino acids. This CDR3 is CASSWDRAADTQYF. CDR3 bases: TGTGCCAGCAGCTGGGACAGGGCGGCGGATACGCAGTATTTT.

The CDR3, as DNA: TGTGCCATCAGTACAACAGGGGGGCCGAACACTGAAGCTTTCTTT. It codes for CAISTTGGPNTEAFF. The chain joins TRBV10-3 to TRBJ1-1; 8 bases line up with TRBD1. This CDR3 has 15 residues. J lost 1 base, V lost 5 bases, and 6 bases had no gene match. The V gene's germline CDR1 is ENHRY and CDR2 SYGVKD.

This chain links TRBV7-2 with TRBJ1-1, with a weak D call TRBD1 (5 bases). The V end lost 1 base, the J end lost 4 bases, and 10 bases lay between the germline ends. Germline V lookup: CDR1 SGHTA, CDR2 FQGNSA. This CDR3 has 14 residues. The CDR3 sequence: CASSLVGEATEAFF. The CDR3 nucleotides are TGTGCCAGCAGCTTAGTGGGGGAAGCCACTGAAGCTTTCTTT. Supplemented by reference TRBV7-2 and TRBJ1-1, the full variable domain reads GAGVSQSPSNKVTEKGKDVELRCDPISGHTALYWYRQSLGQGLEFLIYFQGNSAPDKSGLPSDRFSAERTGGSVSTLTIQRTQQEDSAVYLCASSLVGEATEAFFGQGTRLTVV.

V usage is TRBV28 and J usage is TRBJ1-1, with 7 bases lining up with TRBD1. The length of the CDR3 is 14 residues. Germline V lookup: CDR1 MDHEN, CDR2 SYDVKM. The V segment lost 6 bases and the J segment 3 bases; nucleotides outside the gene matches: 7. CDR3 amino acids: CASSRGGVDTEAFF. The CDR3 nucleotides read TGTGCCAGCAGCAGGGGGGGTGTGGACACTGAAGCTTTCTTT.

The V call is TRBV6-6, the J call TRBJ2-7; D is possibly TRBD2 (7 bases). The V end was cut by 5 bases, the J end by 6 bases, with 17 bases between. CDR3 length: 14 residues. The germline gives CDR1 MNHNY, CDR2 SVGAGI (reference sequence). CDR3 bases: TGTGCCAGCAGTATTCAGCGGGACAACCCCGAGCAGTACTTC. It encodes CASSIQRDNPEQYF.

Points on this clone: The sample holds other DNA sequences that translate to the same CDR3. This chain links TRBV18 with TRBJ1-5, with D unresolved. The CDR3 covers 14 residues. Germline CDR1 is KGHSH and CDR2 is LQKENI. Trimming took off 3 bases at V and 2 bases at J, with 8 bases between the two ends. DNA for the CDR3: TGTGCCAGCTCACCCACACCGGGCAATCAGCCCCAGCATTTT. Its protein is CASSPTPGNQPQHF.

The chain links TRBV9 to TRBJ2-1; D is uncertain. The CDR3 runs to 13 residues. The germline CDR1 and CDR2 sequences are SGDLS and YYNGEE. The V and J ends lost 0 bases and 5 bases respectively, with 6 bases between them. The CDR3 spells CASSVAPHNEQFF. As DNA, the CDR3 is TGTGCCAGCAGCGTAGCTCCACACAATGAGCAGTTCTTC.

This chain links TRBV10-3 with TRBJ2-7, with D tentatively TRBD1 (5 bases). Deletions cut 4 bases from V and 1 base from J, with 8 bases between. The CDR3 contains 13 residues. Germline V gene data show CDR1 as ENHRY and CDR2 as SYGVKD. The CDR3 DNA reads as TGTGCCATCAGTGCCCAGGGATCCTACGAGCAGTACTTC. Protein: CAISAQGSYEQYF.

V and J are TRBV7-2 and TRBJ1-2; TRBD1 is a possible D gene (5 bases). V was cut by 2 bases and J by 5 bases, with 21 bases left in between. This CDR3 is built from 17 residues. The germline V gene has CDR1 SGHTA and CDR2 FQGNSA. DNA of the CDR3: TGTGCCAGCAGCTTAATCCGCCTTCGGGGACGTACTTATGGCTACACCTTC. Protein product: CASSLIRLRGRTYGYTF.

For the CDR3, the DNA is TGTGCCAGCAGCTCCGAACGGGAGATCCGGGAGCAGTACTTC. Translation gives CASSSEREIREQYF. This chain links TRBV5-4 with TRBJ2-7; D possibly corresponds to TRBD2 (6 bases). Germline-derived CDR1 and CDR2 are SGHNT and YYREEE (reference sequence). V was pared by 3 bases and J by 7 bases, with 17 bases between. The CDR3 sequence is 14 residues long.

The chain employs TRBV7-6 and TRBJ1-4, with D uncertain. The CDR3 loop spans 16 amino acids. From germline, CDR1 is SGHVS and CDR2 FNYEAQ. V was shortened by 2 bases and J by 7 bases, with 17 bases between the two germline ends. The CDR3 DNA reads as TGTGCCAGCAGCTTAAGGGCAGTCCCTTCTGCTGAAAAACTGTTTTTT. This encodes CASSLRAVPSAEKLFF.

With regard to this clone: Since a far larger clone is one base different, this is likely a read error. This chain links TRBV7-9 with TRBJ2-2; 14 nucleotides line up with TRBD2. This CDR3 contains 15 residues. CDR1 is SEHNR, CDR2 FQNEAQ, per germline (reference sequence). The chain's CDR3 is CVSGGLAGGTGELFF. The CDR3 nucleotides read TGTGTCAGCGGTGGACTAGCGGGAGGCACCGGGGAGCTGTTTTTT.

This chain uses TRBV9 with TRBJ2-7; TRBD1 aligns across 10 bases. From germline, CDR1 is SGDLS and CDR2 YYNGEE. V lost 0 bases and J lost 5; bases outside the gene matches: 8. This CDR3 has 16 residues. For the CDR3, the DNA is TGTGCCAGCAGCGTAGCCGTGGGACAGGGGCTCGACGAGCAGTACTTC. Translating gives CASSVAVGQGLDEQYF.

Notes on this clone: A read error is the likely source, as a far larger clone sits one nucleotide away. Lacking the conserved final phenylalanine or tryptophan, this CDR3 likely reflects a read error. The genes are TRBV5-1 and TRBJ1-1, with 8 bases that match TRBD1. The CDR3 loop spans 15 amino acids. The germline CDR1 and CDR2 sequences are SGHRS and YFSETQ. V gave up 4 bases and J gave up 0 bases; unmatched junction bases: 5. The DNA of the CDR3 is TGCGCCAGCAGCCGGACAGGGCCGGTGAACACTGAAGCTTTCCTT. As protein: CASSRTGPVNTEAFL.

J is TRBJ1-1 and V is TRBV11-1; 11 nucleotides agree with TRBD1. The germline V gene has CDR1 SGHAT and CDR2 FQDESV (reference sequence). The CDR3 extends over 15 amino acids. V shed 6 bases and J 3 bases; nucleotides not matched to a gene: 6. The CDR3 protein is CASSTGQGAHTEAFF. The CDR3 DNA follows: TGTGCCAGCAGTACCGGACAGGGGGCCCACACTGAAGCTTTCTTT.

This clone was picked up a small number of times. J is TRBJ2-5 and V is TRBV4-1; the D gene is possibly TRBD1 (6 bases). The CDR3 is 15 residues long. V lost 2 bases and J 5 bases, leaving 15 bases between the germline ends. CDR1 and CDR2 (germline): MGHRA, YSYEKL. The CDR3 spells CASSQSDRWSETQYF. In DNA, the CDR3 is TGCGCCAGCAGCCAATCCGACAGGTGGTCGGAGACCCAGTACTTC.

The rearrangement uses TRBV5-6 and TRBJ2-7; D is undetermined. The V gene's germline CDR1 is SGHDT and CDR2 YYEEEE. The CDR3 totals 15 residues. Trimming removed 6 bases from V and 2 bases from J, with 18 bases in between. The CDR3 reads CASTTRRPPPYEQYF. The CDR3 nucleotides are TGTGCCAGCACCACCCGGCGTCCCCCCCCCTACGAGCAGTACTTC.